This TCR beta chain was sequenced in a study of T-cell reconstitution after alpha-beta-depleted transplantation in children (TCRdb year 2016). A note on the overall study: The study quantitatively tracked T-cell immune reconstitution after TCRalphabeta/CD19-depleted allogeneic hematopoietic cell transplantation in children using TCR repertoire profiling.

Many counts were recorded for this clonotype. Its antigen specificity is not known. One junction end does not reproduce the germline sequence, and a read error may be involved. The method was PCR. The run used an Illumina HiSeq 2500. To normalize quantification of the TCRbeta repertoire, the TCR libraries were built with molecular barcoding that relied on unique molecular identifiers. The raw public reads went through TCRdb reprocessing: fastp at Q25, MiXCR clone calling, in-frame beta chains kept. Entries that share a CDR3 protein sequence are merged under the most common genes and DNA. Counted in this sample were about 340,000 distinct CDR3 sequences; about 14% of them appeared once. About 4% of the sample is in the top ten clones. The input for sequencing was PBMCs, taken from the stem cell graft. This receptor was obtained from a human donor who donated a stem cell graft to a child with Fanconi anemia.

Here is the DNA: TGTGCCAGCAGCCAGGGGTCCGGGCCCCAAGGGACCCAGTACTTC. Its protein is CASSQGSGPQGTQYF. The chain joins TRBV3-1 to TRBJ2-5; no D segment can be confidently identified. CDR1 and CDR2 are drawn from the germline V gene (reference sequence): LGHDT, YNNKEL. Including the terminal cysteine and phenylalanine, the CDR3 comprises 15 residues. Of the read, only the CDR3 DNA is kept; its 45 bases are in frame from base 1.